This passage covers 30 T cell receptor beta chains from one sample sequenced in a study of T cell repertoires in cytomegalovirus infection. TCRdb called the reads again in MiXCR, with one record for every CDR3 protein. The sample shows 35,000 to 55,000 distinct CDR3 sequences, under 20% of them seen only once. No antigen is known for these receptors. The specimen was CD8+ T cells from cultured PBMCs, collected from culture after CMV antigen stimulation. Source of these receptors: a human donor in good health (CMV status not recorded). Some clones in this sample may be carry-over from other donors' samples.

The chain is built from TRBV4-3 and TRBJ2-3; 11 nucleotides match TRBD1. The CDR3 extends over 17 amino acids. J gave up 5 bases and V 0 bases, and 7 bases lay outside the gene matches. The germline V gene has CDR1 LGHNA and CDR2 YSLEER. CDR3 in DNA: TGCGCCAGCAGCCAAGATATCGGGACAGGGGGGGGAGATACGCAGTATTTT. This encodes CASSQDIGTGGGDTQYF.

This chain joins TRBV19 and TRBJ2-1; 12 bases line up with TRBD1. Germline V gene data show CDR1 as LNHDA and CDR2 as SQIVND (reference sequence). CDR3 length: 19 amino acids. The J segment lost 2 bases and the V segment lost 3 bases, leaving 11 bases of the junction unmatched. The CDR3 sequence: CASSMMGTGGAGPYNEQFF. In DNA form, the CDR3 reads TGTGCCAGTAGTATGATGGGGACAGGGGGCGCGGGGCCCTACAATGAGCAGTTCTTC.

The chain couples TRBV20-1 to TRBJ2-7, with D hard to call. CDR3 length: 14 amino acids. Germline CDR1 is DFQATT and CDR2 is SNEGSKA (reference sequence). V was cut by 0 bases and J by 1 base, with 10 bases left in between. In nucleotides, the CDR3 is TGCAGTGCTAGAGACCGCACTTATTCCTACGAGCAGTACTTC. This sequence encodes CSARDRTYSYEQYF.

Remarks on this clonotype: A read error is possible here, since a much larger clone lies one base away. CDR3 sequence (DNA): TGTGTCAGCAGCACGACCACAGGGGAGCCCCAGCATTTT. Residues: CVSSTTTGEPQHF. The chain uses TRBV11-2 and TRBJ1-5; 7 nucleotides agree with TRBD1. The CDR3 has 13 residues. In germline, CDR1 is SGHAT, CDR2 FQNNGV. Using reference TRBV11-2 and TRBJ1-5 for the parts outside the CDR3, the full variable domain is EAGVAQSPRYKIIEKRQSVAFWCNPISGHATLYWYQQILGQGPKLLIQFQNNGVVDDSQLPKDRFSAERLKGVDSTLKIQPAKLEDSAVYLCVSSTTTGEPQHFGDGTRLSIL.

This clonotype was picked up a small number of times. This chain links TRBV7-6 with TRBJ2-5; 8 bases are shared with TRBD2. Trimming at V came to 0 bases and at J to 5 bases, leaving 11 bases not matched to a gene. Per germline, CDR1 SGHVS and CDR2 FNYEAQ. The CDR3 totals 17 residues. This CDR3 is CASSLASGGGFMETQYF. The DNA of the CDR3 is TGTGCCAGCAGCTTAGCGTCGGGGGGGGGCTTTATGGAGACCCAGTACTTC.

This clonotype has ten or more counts. This chain uses TRBV7-6 with TRBJ2-3, with 10 nucleotides matching TRBD2. The CDR3 spans 15 residues. Trimming took 5 bases from V and 3 from J; bases not matched to a gene: 5. CDR1 and CDR2 (germline): SGHVS, FNYEAQ. CDR3 sequence reads: CASSGPGLATDTQYF. DNA for the CDR3: TGTGCCAGCAGCGGACCGGGACTAGCGACAGATACGCAGTATTTT.

This clonotype was seen a few times. The chain employs TRBV28 and TRBJ1-5, with TRBD1 identical over 11 bases. The CDR3 loop spans 16 amino acids. V was clipped by 5 bases and J by 8 bases; unmatched bases: 11. Germline V CDR1 and CDR2: MDHEN, SYDVKM. CDR3 in amino acids: CASSPNGQGATKPQHF. DNA for the CDR3: TGTGCCAGCAGTCCCAACGGACAGGGGGCTACCAAGCCCCAGCATTTT.

The J gene is TRBJ1-2, the V gene TRBV7-6, with D possibly TRBD1 on 5 matching bases. Germline-derived CDR1 and CDR2 are SGHVS and FNYEAQ. The CDR3 totals 12 residues. Trimming left V 5 bases short and J 13 bases short, with 17 bases between. The CDR3 coding sequence is TGTGCCAGCAGCCTAGAGGGGCAGGGAAGCACCTTC. Its protein is CASSLEGQGSTF.

This clonotype has ten or more counts. The chain carries TRBV4-1 and TRBJ1-1; possible D gene TRBD1, 6 bases. The CDR3 consists of 15 residues. Trimming cost V 0 bases and J 1 base, with 9 bases left between them. Germline CDR1 reads MGHRA; CDR2 reads YSYEKL. The CDR3 protein is CASSQETGTNTEAFF. CDR3 bases: TGCGCCAGCAGCCAAGAGACAGGAACGAACACTGAAGCTTTCTTT.

This clonotype was seen many times. The rearrangement joins TRBV6-6 to TRBJ1-5; D gene uncertain. Germline V gives CDR1 MNHNY, CDR2 SVGAGI (reference sequence). Trimming took off 2 bases at V and 7 bases at J, with 9 bases between the two ends. CDR3 length equals 13 residues. CDR3 in amino acids: CASSYMAFQPQHF. Here the CDR3 DNA reads TGTGCCAGCAGTTACATGGCGTTCCAGCCCCAGCATTTT.

This clonotype was seen more than once but under ten times. This rearrangement joins TRBV5-1 to TRBJ2-1; D may be TRBD2 (5 bases). V was pared by 5 bases and J by 8 bases, with 20 bases between. The CDR3 consists of 15 residues. Per germline, CDR1 SGHRS and CDR2 YFSETQ. The chain's CDR3 is CASRIGIGSRDEQFF. The CDR3, as DNA: TGCGCCAGCAGAATCGGAATAGGGAGTCGGGATGAGCAGTTCTTC. The whole variable domain, remainder taken from reference TRBV5-1 and TRBJ2-1, is KAGVTQTPRYLIKTRGQQVTLSCSPISGHRSVSWYQQTPGQGLQFLFEYFSETQRNKGNFPGRFSGRQFSNSRSEMNVSTLELGDSALYLCASRIGIGSRDEQFFGPGTRLTVL.

This clonotype has only a few counts. The chain couples TRBV19 to TRBJ2-1, with D possibly TRBD1 on 6 matching bases. There are 15 residues in the CDR3. CDR1 and CDR2 from the germline V gene are LNHDA and SQIVND (reference sequence). The V end lost 1 base, the J end lost 8 bases, and 15 bases lay between the germline ends. For the CDR3, the DNA is TGTGCCAGTAGTATAGGTCAGGGGTGGGGCGATGAGCAGTTCTTC. Amino acid sequence: CASSIGQGWGDEQFF.

The table lists this clonotype with a count of one. The chain recombines TRBV24-1 with TRBJ2-1, with D unclear. The germline V and J ends were trimmed by 3 bases and 7 bases, with 9 bases remaining between them. This CDR3 has 13 residues. Germline V gives CDR1 KGHDR, CDR2 SFDVKD. CDR3 coding DNA: TGTGCCACCAGTGATCCCGGTTGGAATGAGCAGTTCTTC. Translation: CATSDPGWNEQFF.

The sample holds many counts of this clonotype. This sequence joins TRBV19 and TRBJ2-7; D gene ambiguous. The V gene's germline CDR1 is LNHDA and CDR2 SQIVND (reference sequence). The CDR3 length is 12 residues. The V and J ends lost 6 bases and 6 bases respectively, with 12 bases between them. The CDR3 nucleotides are TGTGCCAGTAGCTCATTCTCCGGCGAGCAGTACTTC. Translating it yields CASSSFSGEQYF. Drawing the rest from reference TRBV19 and TRBJ2-7, the complete variable domain is DGGITQSPKYLFRKEGQNVTLSCEQNLNHDAMYWYRQDPGQGLRLIYYSQIVNDFQKGDIAEGYSVSREKKESFPLTVTSAQKNPTAFYLCASSSFSGEQYFGPGTRLTVT.

This clonotype has ten or more counts. The chain joins TRBV7-2 to TRBJ2-1; 7 bases match TRBD2. V was pared by 5 bases and J by 8 bases, with 6 bases of the junction left unmatched. The CDR3 has 13 amino acids. CDR1 and CDR2 from the germline V gene are SGHTA and FQGNSA. CDR3 in DNA: TGTGCCAGCAGCCCCTGGGGGGGGTATGAGCAGTTCTTC. Translating it yields CASSPWGGYEQFF. Complete variable domain (other parts from reference TRBV7-2 and TRBJ2-1): GAGVSQSPSNKVTEKGKDVELRCDPISGHTALYWYRQSLGQGLEFLIYFQGNSAPDKSGLPSDRFSAERTGGSVSTLTIQRTQQEDSAVYLCASSPWGGYEQFFGPGTRLTVL.

This clonotype showed up many times. The chain uses TRBV7-9 and TRBJ2-7, with D possibly being TRBD1 (5 bases). The V and J ends lost 5 bases and 6 bases respectively, with 14 bases between them. Germline CDR1 reads SEHNR; CDR2 reads FQNEAQ (reference sequence). This CDR3 has 13 residues. The CDR3 DNA follows: TGTGCCAGCAGCCTGTGGCAGGGTAGCGAGCAGTACTTC. Translation: CASSLWQGSEQYF.

In its sample, this clonotype was seen many times. This rearrangement joins TRBV7-2 to TRBJ2-7; TRBD1 aligns across 10 bases. The CDR3 length is 17 residues. Unmatched junction bases numbered 8, after V lost 3 bases and J lost 0 bases. Germline V gives CDR1 SGHTA, CDR2 FQGNSA. The CDR3 region is CASSFSGTGALSYEQYF. The CDR3 DNA reads as TGTGCCAGCAGCTTCAGCGGGACAGGGGCCCTCTCCTACGAGCAGTACTTC.

This clonotype was counted a few times. This sequence joins TRBV30 and TRBJ2-7; TRBD2 matches at 13 bases. CDR1 GTSNPN and CDR2 SVGIG come from the germline V gene (reference sequence). This CDR3 has 14 residues. The junction had 2 bases not matched to a gene; V was cut back by 2 bases and J by 4 bases. The CDR3 bases are TGTGCCTGGAGTCGGACTAGCGGGAGTTACGAGCAGTACTTC. It encodes CAWSRTSGSYEQYF.

Many counts were recorded for this clonotype. The chain recombines TRBV7-2 with TRBJ1-5; tentatively, D is TRBD1 (5 bases). Germline V gene sequence: CDR1 SGHTA, CDR2 FQGNSA. This CDR3 comprises 15 residues. V was shortened by 2 bases and J by 5 bases, with 13 bases between the two germline ends. CDR3 nucleotide sequence: TGTGCCAGCAGCTTAAGCGGGGGAGGTGATCAGCCCCAGCATTTT. Its translation: CASSLSGGGDQPQHF.

The V gene is TRBV7-9, the J gene TRBJ2-2; 10 bases agree with TRBD2. This CDR3 contains 17 residues. Germline V gene sequence: CDR1 SEHNR, CDR2 FQNEAQ (reference sequence). With 2 bases clipped from V and 0 bases from J, the junction kept 3 bases outside the gene matches. CDR3 in amino acids: CASSLSGGATNTGELFF. The CDR3 DNA sequence: TGTGCCAGCAGCTTAAGCGGGGGGGCGACGAACACCGGGGAGCTGTTTTTT.

This clonotype was counted at least ten times. The V and J genes are TRBV27 and TRBJ1-1; D might be TRBD1 (6 bases). Germline values: CDR1 MNHEY, CDR2 SMNVEV (reference sequence). Between the trimmed V and J ends, which lost 6 bases and 0 bases, there was a span of 11 bases. The CDR3 is 14 residues long. The CDR3 loop is CASRGDTMNTEAFF. CDR3 nucleotide sequence: TGTGCCAGCAGAGGGGACACTATGAACACTGAAGCTTTCTTT.

CDR3 amino acids: CASSVRQGDLEAFF. CDR3 DNA: TGCGCCAGCAGCGTAAGACAGGGGGACCTTGAAGCTTTCTTT. This chain connects TRBV5-1 to TRBJ1-1, with 9 bases lining up with TRBD1. The CDR3 spans 14 residues. V was pared by 4 bases and J by 7 bases, with 8 bases of the junction left unmatched. Germline CDR1 reads SGHRS; CDR2 reads YFSETQ.

The rearrangement links TRBV7-6 to TRBJ2-2; maybe TRBD1 (6 bases). CDR3 length: 16 residues. Germline assignment: CDR1 SGHVS and CDR2 FNYEAQ. V shed 4 bases and J shed 2 bases, with 14 bases lying between them. CDR3 residues: CASSSNRDTNTGELFF. The CDR3 nucleotides read TGTGCCAGCAGCTCAAACCGGGACACTAACACCGGGGAGCTGTTTTTT.

J is TRBJ1-1 and V is TRBV28, with D hard to call. This CDR3 comprises 13 residues. V lost 5 bases and J lost 1, with 8 bases in between. The V gene's germline CDR1 is MDHEN and CDR2 SYDVKM. The CDR3 region is CASSPRQNTEAFF. CDR3 bases: TGTGCCAGCAGTCCAAGACAGAACACTGAAGCTTTCTTT. The variable domain in full, with the rest retrieved from reference TRBV28 and TRBJ1-1, is DVKVTQSSRYLVKRTGEKVFLECVQDMDHENMFWYRQDPGLGLRLIYFSYDVKMKEKGDIPEGYSVSREKKERFSLILESASTNQTSMYLCASSPRQNTEAFFGQGTRLTVV.

In its sample, this clonotype was seen many times. The chain recombines TRBV7-6 with TRBJ2-2; unclear D gene. The germline V gene has CDR1 SGHVS and CDR2 FNYEAQ. V lost 5 bases to trimming and J lost 6 bases, with 19 bases between them. This CDR3 spans 16 amino acids. Here the CDR3 reads CASSPEFGQSAGELFF. CDR3 nucleotide sequence: TGTGCCAGCAGCCCCGAATTTGGGCAGAGCGCCGGGGAGCTGTTTTTT.

The gene calls are TRBV7-8 and TRBJ1-4; 7 bases are shared with TRBD1. Looked up from germline, CDR1 is SGHVS and CDR2 is FQNEAQ. The J segment lost 3 bases and the V segment lost 5 bases, leaving 3 bases of the junction unmatched. The CDR3 length is 14 residues. CDR3 amino acids: CASSQGGANEKLFF. For the CDR3, the DNA is TGTGCCAGCAGCCAGGGGGGAGCTAATGAAAAACTGTTTTTT.

The chain is built from TRBV5-4 and TRBJ2-3; TRBD1 matches at 9 bases. Losses at the gene ends were 4 bases for V and 4 bases for J; bases not matched to a gene: 1. The CDR3 is 13 residues long. Germline CDR1 and CDR2: SGHNT and YYREEE (reference sequence). CDR3 DNA sequence: TGTGCCAGCAGCGGGACAGGGCCAGATACGCAGTATTTT. Protein: CASSGTGPDTQYF.

The table lists this clonotype with a few counts. This sequence joins TRBV5-6 and TRBJ2-7, with D tentatively TRBD1 (6 bases). Germline CDR1 reads SGHDT; CDR2 reads YYEEEE. V shed 2 bases and J shed 2 bases, with 11 bases lying between them. CDR3 size: 14 residues. Here the CDR3 reads CASSFSGTPYEQYF. In nucleotides, the CDR3 is TGTGCCAGCAGCTTCTCCGGGACACCCTACGAGCAGTACTTC. Filled out from reference TRBV5-6 and TRBJ2-7, the complete variable domain reads DAGVTQSPTHLIKTRGQQVTLRCSPKSGHDTVSWYQQALGQGPQFIFQYYEEEERQRGNFPDRFSGHQFPNYSSELNVNALLLGDSALYLCASSFSGTPYEQYFGPGTRLTVT.

This clonotype showed up many times. CDR3 amino acids: CASSFGTGGRDTIYF. CDR3 nucleotide sequence: TGTGCCAGCAGTTTCGGGACAGGGGGCCGGGACACCATATATTTT. This sequence joins TRBV12-3 or TRBV12-4 and TRBJ1-3, with TRBD1 identical over 12 bases. V lost 3 bases, J lost 8 bases, and 5 bases stayed unmatched. This CDR3 has 15 residues.

This clonotype was counted ten times or more. The rearrangement uses TRBV7-8 and TRBJ2-7, with 10 bases fitting TRBD1. The germline gives CDR1 SGHVS, CDR2 FQNEAQ. The CDR3 contains 18 residues. The J segment lost 3 bases and the V segment lost 4 bases, leaving 15 bases of the junction unmatched. The CDR3 DNA is TGTGCCAGCAGCTCCCCGAGAGGTCGGACAGGGGGAAGCTACGAGCAGTACTTC. Translating it yields CASSSPRGRTGGSYEQYF.